Listed below are T cell receptor beta chains from one sample, sequenced in a study of blood T cell repertoires in COVID-19. Profiling relied on immunoSEQ multiplex PCR, and the TCRdb table lists in-frame clones only, not all of them. The sample includes 120,000 to 150,000 clones, 70% to 90% seen only once; the top ten take approximately 8%. Sample: peripheral blood. The receptors stem from a woman aged 55 to 70 with COVID-19, enrolled during active disease. Each CDR3 is given with its conserved first and last residue. The order of the fields is J gene, clone size, V gene, D gene, CDR3 protein, CDR3 DNA. A D gene is named only where the DNA matches it firmly. Size is omitted from some rows. Given values are once, few, many or a class for expanded clones.

J gene: TRBJ1-2
clone size: .
V gene: TRBV5-1
D gene: .
CDR3 protein: CASSGPGGKDYGYTF
CDR3 DNA: TGCGCCAGCAGCGGTCCAGGAGGTAAAGACTATGGCTACACCTTC

J gene: TRBJ1-5
clone size: .
V gene: TRBV19
D gene: .
CDR3 protein: CASSSQGMSNQPQHF
CDR3 DNA: TGTGCCAGTAGTTCACAGGGCATGAGCAATCAGCCCCAGCATTTT

J gene: TRBJ2-1
clone size: .
V gene: TRBV13
D gene: TRBD2
CDR3 protein: CASSLVGSGVNVQFF
CDR3 DNA: TGTGCCAGCAGCTTAGTTGGTAGCGGGGTAAATGTGCAGTTCTTC

J gene: TRBJ1-4
clone size: once
V gene: TRBV19
D gene: .
CDR3 protein: CASSIKEGDEKLFF
CDR3 DNA: TGTGCCAGTAGTATAAAGGAGGGCGATGAAAAACTGTTTTTT

J gene: TRBJ1-2
clone size: .
V gene: TRBV6-2/TRBV6-3
D gene: TRBD1
CDR3 protein: CASSRTGARSEIFGYTF
CDR3 DNA: TGTGCCAGCAGCCGGACAGGGGCTAGATCGGAGATTTTTGGCTACACCTTC

J gene: TRBJ1-1
clone size: .
V gene: TRBV5-1
D gene: TRBD1
CDR3 protein: CASSDPGQGGDTEAFF
CDR3 DNA: TGCGCCAGCAGCGACCCAGGACAGGGCGGGGACACTGAAGCTTTCTTT

J gene: TRBJ2-2
clone size: .
V gene: TRBV6-4
D gene: .
CDR3 protein: CASSPQENTGELFF
CDR3 DNA: TGTGCCAGCAGTCCTCAGGAAAACACCGGGGAGCTGTTTTTT

J gene: TRBJ2-3
clone size: .
V gene: TRBV19
D gene: TRBD2
CDR3 protein: CASSIEAGEVTDTQYF
CDR3 DNA: TGTGCCAGTAGTATTGAAGCGGGAGAGGTCACAGATACGCAGTATTTT

J gene: TRBJ2-2
clone size: .
V gene: TRBV27
D gene: TRBD1
CDR3 protein: CASSSGTGGDGELFF
CDR3 DNA: TGTGCCAGCAGTTCCGGGACAGGGGGGGACGGGGAGCTGTTTTTT

J gene: TRBJ2-1
clone size: .
V gene: TRBV27
D gene: .
CDR3 protein: CASSSRQDAYNEQFF
CDR3 DNA: TGTGCCAGCAGTTCCCGACAGGATGCCTACAATGAGCAGTTCTTC

J gene: TRBJ1-3
clone size: .
V gene: TRBV2
D gene: .
CDR3 protein: CASSEKAGVPGNTIYF
CDR3 DNA: .

J gene: TRBJ2-2
clone size: .
V gene: TRBV18
D gene: .
CDR3 protein: CASVQTRQNTGELFF
CDR3 DNA: TGTGCCAGTGTCCAGACTCGCCAGAACACCGGGGAGCTGTTTTTT

J gene: TRBJ1-4
clone size: .
V gene: TRBV6-5
D gene: .
CDR3 protein: CASHRSFNEKLFF
CDR3 DNA: TGTGCCAGCCACAGGTCTTTTAATGAAAAACTGTTTTTT

J gene: TRBJ2-5
clone size: .
V gene: TRBV2
D gene: .
CDR3 protein: CASREGQGKETQYF
CDR3 DNA: TGTGCCAGCAGGGAAGGGCAGGGGAAAGAGACCCAGTACTTC

J gene: TRBJ2-3
clone size: once
V gene: TRBV5-8
D gene: TRBD1
CDR3 protein: CASSRGQASDTQYF
CDR3 DNA: TGTGCCAGCAGCAGGGGACAGGCATCGGATACGCAGTATTTT

J gene: TRBJ2-2
clone size: .
V gene: TRBV5-1
D gene: .
CDR3 protein: CASSTTGTNTGELFF
CDR3 DNA: TGCGCCAGCAGCACTACCGGGACTAACACCGGGGAGCTGTTTTTT

J gene: TRBJ2-7
clone size: .
V gene: TRBV7-2
D gene: TRBD2
CDR3 protein: CASSLDSSGGADEQYF
CDR3 DNA: TGTGCCAGCAGCTTAGATAGTAGCGGGGGGGCCGACGAGCAGTACTTC

J gene: TRBJ2-6
clone size: once
V gene: TRBV24-1
D gene: .
CDR3 protein: CATSDMRAGANVLTF
CDR3 DNA: TGTGCCACCAGTGATATGAGGGCTGGGGCCAACGTCCTGACTTTC

J gene: TRBJ2-5
clone size: few
V gene: TRBV7-6
D gene: TRBD2
CDR3 protein: CASSHPWRGTSQETQYF
CDR3 DNA: TGTGCCAGCAGCCACCCCTGGAGGGGGACTAGCCAAGAGACCCAGTACTTC

J gene: TRBJ2-3
clone size: .
V gene: TRBV5-8
D gene: .
CDR3 protein: CASSWLAIRDTQYF
CDR3 DNA: TGTGCCAGCAGCTGGCTAGCGATCAGGGATACGCAGTATTTT

J gene: TRBJ2-7
clone size: .
V gene: TRBV19
D gene: TRBD2
CDR3 protein: CASSPFSGGANSEQYF
CDR3 DNA: TGTGCCAGTAGTCCATTTAGCGGGGGGGCCAACTCCGAGCAGTACTTC

J gene: TRBJ2-1
clone size: .
V gene: TRBV27
D gene: TRBD1
CDR3 protein: CASRQGGAGNEQFF
CDR3 DNA: TGTGCCAGTCGACAGGGGGGAGCGGGCAATGAGCAGTTCTTC

J gene: TRBJ2-3
clone size: .
V gene: TRBV7-3
D gene: .
CDR3 protein: CASSLSPVTDTQYF
CDR3 DNA: TGTGCCAGCAGCTTATCCCCTGTTACAGATACGCAGTATTTT

J gene: TRBJ1-2
clone size: .
V gene: TRBV11-3
D gene: .
CDR3 protein: CASSRQSYGYTF
CDR3 DNA: TGTGCCAGCAGCAGACAGTCCTATGGCTACACCTTC

J gene: TRBJ1-1
clone size: .
V gene: TRBV5-1
D gene: .
CDR3 protein: CASSQTVLNTEAFF
CDR3 DNA: TGCGCCAGCAGCCAGACAGTTTTGAACACTGAAGCTTTCTTT

J gene: TRBJ1-2
clone size: .
V gene: TRBV30
D gene: .
CDR3 protein: CAWSKGTDQYGYTF
CDR3 DNA: TGTGCCTGGAGCAAAGGGACTGACCAATATGGCTACACCTTC

J gene: TRBJ2-5
clone size: once
V gene: TRBV28
D gene: .
CDR3 protein: CATVSVLSGETQYF
CDR3 DNA: TGTGCCACAGTCAGCGTGTTGTCTGGAGAGACCCAGTACTTC

J gene: TRBJ1-2
clone size: .
V gene: TRBV9
D gene: TRBD1
CDR3 protein: CASSTGQGSTGYGYTF
CDR3 DNA: TGTGCCAGCAGCACAGGACAGGGTTCAACTGGCTATGGCTACACCTTC